Shown below are 29 T cell receptor beta chains from a single sample sequenced in a study of shared clonotypes between healthy human individuals. Produced via immunoSEQ multiplex PCR; TCRdb's table is partial and in-frame only. Of about 1 million clones in the sample, about 80% were seen once. Sequencing input: memory CD4+ T cells sorted from blood. Specified subset: CD45RA-negative fraction. These receptors originate from a young man in good health.

This clone is a singleton in its sample. In nucleotides, the CDR3 is TGTGCCAGCAGTACCGACAGGGGTCTCTACGAGCAGTACTTC. This translates into CASSTDRGLYEQYF. The chain is built from TRBV28 and TRBJ2-7; TRBD1 aligns across 8 bases. Germline CDR1 is MDHEN and CDR2 is SYDVKM. The length of the CDR3 is 14 residues. V lost 5 bases to trimming and J lost 3 bases; unmatched junction nucleotides: 6.

A note on this clone: Within the sample, other DNA sequences also encode this same CDR3. CDR3 amino acids: CASSLANEQFF. Here the CDR3 DNA reads TGTGCCAGCAGCTTAGCTAATGAGCAGTTCTTC. This chain links TRBV7-9 with TRBJ2-1; D ambiguous. Trimming pared 0 bases from V and 7 bases from J, leaving 1 base between. Germline-derived CDR1 and CDR2 are SEHNR and FQNEAQ (reference sequence). The CDR3 is 11 amino acids.

V is TRBV27 and J is TRBJ2-1; TRBD2 matches 10 bases. Germline V gives CDR1 MNHEY, CDR2 SMNVEV (reference sequence). Unmatched junction bases numbered 4, after V lost 3 bases and J lost 2 bases. The CDR3 spans 16 residues. The CDR3 sequence is CASSFRTSGPYNEQFF. CDR3 bases: TGTGCCAGCAGTTTTCGGACTAGCGGACCCTACAATGAGCAGTTCTTC.

The chain joins TRBV7-8 to TRBJ2-3, with D perhaps TRBD2 (6 bases). The CDR3 runs to 16 residues. The V end was cut by 2 bases, the J end by 1 base, with 13 bases between. Germline V gene data show CDR1 as SGHVS and CDR2 as FQNEAQ. The CDR3 DNA reads TGTGCCAGCAGCTTATTGGCTAGCGACCGCACAGATACGCAGTATTTT. Its protein is CASSLLASDRTDTQYF.

The genes are TRBV27 and TRBJ1-3, with TRBD1 as a possible D gene (6 bases). This CDR3 region has 14 residues. Trimming removed 6 bases at V and 4 bases at J, with 13 bases between. Looked up from germline, CDR1 is MNHEY and CDR2 is SMNVEV (reference sequence). DNA of the CDR3: TGTGCCAGCAGGAAACAGGGCTCCGGAAACACCATATATTTT. This codes for CASRKQGSGNTIYF.

The chain couples TRBV9 to TRBJ1-2; D call uncertain. V was cut by 1 base and J by 0 bases, with 4 bases left in between. This CDR3 contains 13 residues. Looked up from germline, CDR1 is SGDLS and CDR2 is YYNGEE. The chain's CDR3 is CASSVISNYGYTF. The CDR3 nucleotides read TGTGCCAGCAGCGTAATATCTAACTATGGCTACACCTTC.

This clone turned up a few times. V and J are TRBV10-3 and TRBJ2-2; 8 bases are a match to TRBD1. V was clipped by 4 bases and J by 1 base; unmatched bases: 8. The CDR3 loop spans 17 amino acids. Germline V gene sequence: CDR1 ENHRY, CDR2 SYGVKD. CDR3 bases: TGTGCCATCAGTGGGGGTACCGGGACAGGGAACACCGGGGAGCTGTTTTTT. Its protein is CAISGGTGTGNTGELFF.

This clone was picked up a small number of times. This rearrangement joins TRBV7-9 to TRBJ2-5; D is uncertain. The CDR3 runs to 19 residues. The V gene lost 6 bases and the J gene lost 2 bases, with 28 bases spanning the gap. Per germline, CDR1 SEHNR and CDR2 FQNEAQ (reference sequence). The CDR3 region is CASRNSSPQADLGQETQYF. The CDR3 DNA sequence: TGTGCCAGCAGGAATTCCAGCCCGCAGGCTGACTTGGGGCAAGAGACCCAGTACTTC.

The table lists this clone with a few counts. The V gene is TRBV2, the J gene TRBJ2-2; D not resolved. Trimming stripped 6 bases from V and 0 bases from J, with 8 bases between. The CDR3 contains 14 residues. CDR1 and CDR2 (germline): SNHLY, FYNNEI. For the CDR3, the DNA is TGTGCCAGCAGACCCCGAGCGAACACCGGGGAGCTGTTTTTT. Encoded protein: CASRPRANTGELFF.

The V and J genes are TRBV9 and TRBJ2-1; 12 positions match TRBD2. The CDR3 sequence is 16 residues long. After removal of 3 bases from V and 1 base from J, the junction contained 2 bases not matched to a gene. In germline, CDR1 is SGDLS, CDR2 YYNGEE. The chain's CDR3 is CASSAGLAGSYNEQFF. The CDR3 DNA is TGTGCCAGCAGCGCCGGACTAGCGGGGTCCTACAATGAGCAGTTCTTC.

This clone showed up just a few times. A read error is possible here, since a much larger clone lies one base away. The chain carries TRBV11-3 and TRBJ2-3; either TRBD1 or TRBD2 may supply D (5 bases each). V gave up 0 bases and J gave up 2 bases, with 6 bases separating them. The germline V gene encodes CDR1 SGHNT and CDR2 YENEEA. CDR3 size: 14 residues. CDR3: CASSLEGTTDTQYF. In DNA form, the CDR3 reads TGTGCCAGCAGCTTAGAGGGGACCACAGATACGCAGTATTTT.

V usage is TRBV7-2 and J usage is TRBJ1-6; the match to TRBD1 covers 7 bases. Germline-derived CDR1 and CDR2 are SGHTA and FQGNSA. Trimming at V came to 2 bases and at J to 9 bases, leaving 1 base not matched to a gene. The CDR3 covers 13 residues. The chain's CDR3 is CASSLTGVSPLHF. As DNA, the CDR3 is TGTGCCAGCAGCTTAACAGGGGTTTCACCCCTCCACTTT.

This clone was counted a single time. The V and J genes are TRBV4-2 and TRBJ2-5, with 12 bases aligning to TRBD1. CDR1 is LGHNA and CDR2 is YNFKEQ in the germline V gene. CDR3 length equals 16 residues. V lost 3 bases to trimming and J lost 5 bases; unmatched junction nucleotides: 7. The CDR3 loop reads CASSQGQGAEGETQYF. The CDR3 DNA reads as TGTGCCAGCAGCCAGGGACAGGGGGCGGAAGGGGAGACCCAGTACTTC.

The CDR3 DNA is TGTGCCAGCAGCTACCCTGGAGGGTCGAACTATGGCTACACCTTC. This gives the protein CASSYPGGSNYGYTF. This chain joins TRBV9 and TRBJ1-2; D is unresolved. CDR3 length equals 15 residues. From germline, CDR1 is SGDLS and CDR2 YYNGEE. V shed 4 bases and J shed 2 bases, with 15 bases lying between them.

The chain combines TRBV7-8 with TRBJ2-7; 8 nucleotides agree with TRBD1. J was trimmed by 3 bases and V by 5 bases; bases with no gene match: 3. This CDR3 has 13 residues. From germline, CDR1 is SGHVS and CDR2 FQNEAQ. CDR3 region: CASSRGTGYEQYF. As DNA, the CDR3 is TGTGCCAGCAGCCGAGGGACAGGCTACGAGCAGTACTTC.

The chain recombines TRBV2 with TRBJ1-2; TRBD1 matches 10 bases. Germline V gene lookup returns CDR1 SNHLY and CDR2 FYNNEI. Unmatched junction bases numbered 3, after V lost 3 bases and J lost 2 bases. The CDR3 loop spans 15 amino acids. This CDR3 reads CASSEEGQGNYGYTF. For the CDR3, the DNA is TGTGCCAGCAGTGAGGAGGGACAGGGGAACTATGGCTACACCTTC. Looking up the rest from reference TRBV2 and TRBJ1-2 gives the full variable domain: EPEVTQTPSHQVTQMGQEVILRCVPISNHLYFYWYRQILGQKVEFLVSFYNNEISEKSEIFDDQFSVERPDGSNFTLKIRSTKLEDSAMYFCASSEEGQGNYGYTFGSGTRLTVV.

This chain uses TRBV18 with TRBJ2-2; D possibly corresponds to TRBD2 (5 bases). The germline CDR1 and CDR2 sequences are KGHSH and LQKENI. The CDR3 extends over 14 amino acids. V was pared by 3 bases and J by 3 bases, with 8 bases between. CDR3 DNA sequence: TGTGCCAGCTCACCTTGGGGAGACACCGGGGAGCTGTTTTTT. Encoded protein: CASSPWGDTGELFF.

The chain joins TRBV7-2 to TRBJ1-2, with 9 bases identical to TRBD1. This CDR3 is built from 13 residues. Germline assignment: CDR1 SGHTA and CDR2 FQGNSA. With V trimmed by 10 bases and J by 6 bases, 9 bases remained unmatched. The CDR3 spells CAIGTGIRNGYTF. The CDR3 DNA reads TGTGCCATCGGGACAGGGATAAGGAATGGCTACACCTTC. Variable domain in full (rest from reference TRBV7-2 and TRBJ1-2): GAGVSQSPSNKVTEKGKDVELRCDPISGHTALYWYRQSLGQGLEFLIYFQGNSAPDKSGLPSDRFSAERTGGSVSTLTIQRTQQEDSAVYLCAIGTGIRNGYTFGSGTRLTVV.

The genes are TRBV5-4 and TRBJ2-3, with 9 bases matching TRBD1. Germline-derived CDR1 and CDR2 are SGHNT and YYREEE (reference sequence). The CDR3 is 16 amino acids. Trimming removed 0 bases from V and 1 base from J; junction bases left unmatched: 3. The CDR3 DNA reads TGTGCCAGCAGCTTGGATCGGACAGGGGGCACAGATACGCAGTATTTT. Encoded protein: CASSLDRTGGTDTQYF.

As for this clone: The same CDR3 also results from other DNA sequences found in this sample. The genes are TRBV5-1 and TRBJ1-4; possible D gene TRBD1, 5 bases. The germline gives CDR1 SGHRS, CDR2 YFSETQ. V lost 3 bases, J lost 0 bases, and 9 bases lay in between. The length of the CDR3 is 15 residues. The CDR3 DNA reads TGCGCCAGCAGCTCGACAGTTGCAACTAATGAAAAACTGTTTTTT. This codes for CASSSTVATNEKLFF.

V and J are TRBV25-1 and TRBJ2-7; 11 bases are shared with TRBD1. The V gene end was trimmed by 3 bases and the J gene end by 3 bases; junction bases not matched to a gene: 4. CDR3 length: 15 residues. The V gene's germline CDR1 is MGHDK and CDR2 SYGVNS. The CDR3 sequence is CASSEFGTGGYEQYF. In DNA form, the CDR3 reads TGTGCCAGCAGTGAGTTCGGGACAGGGGGCTACGAGCAGTACTTC.

The chain combines TRBV2 with TRBJ1-5, with 7 bases aligning to TRBD1. Germline V CDR1 and CDR2: SNHLY, FYNNEI. The trim removed 5 bases at V and 2 bases at J, leaving 3 bases unmatched. The CDR3 loop spans 14 amino acids. The DNA of the CDR3 is TGTGCCAGCAGTTACGGGACAGGCAATCAGCCCCAGCATTTT. Translating gives CASSYGTGNQPQHF.

This clone was recorded a few times. The V and J genes are TRBV7-9 and TRBJ1-2, with D possibly matching TRBD1 (5 bases). Germline CDR1 and CDR2: SEHNR and FQNEAQ (reference sequence). Trimming took 0 bases from V and 7 from J, leaving 6 bases between them. The CDR3 runs 12 residues. In DNA, the CDR3 is TGTGCCAGCAGCTTAGCCGGGGCTGGCTACACCTTC. It specifies CASSLAGAGYTF.

As regards this clone: The identical CDR3 is also encoded by other nucleotide sequences in the sample. This chain joins TRBV29-1 and TRBJ2-6; D unresolved. The V end lost 4 bases, the J end lost 1 base, and 5 bases lay between the germline ends. CDR1 and CDR2 (germline): SQVTM, ANQGSEA. There are 13 residues in the CDR3. In DNA, the CDR3 is TGCAGCGTTGTCGGTTCTGGGGCCAACGTCCTGACTTTC. As protein: CSVVGSGANVLTF.

The V call is TRBV29-1, the J call TRBJ2-5, with D maybe TRBD2 (6 bases). CDR3 length: 14 residues. V lost 2 bases, J lost 4 bases, and 14 bases lay in between. Per the germline V gene, CDR1 is SQVTM and CDR2 is ANQGSEA. The DNA for the CDR3 is TGCAGCGTTGAACTGGCCTTCGGGGGAGAGACCCAGTACTTC. Protein product: CSVELAFGGETQYF.

The rearrangement uses TRBV28 and TRBJ1-5; 11 bases fit TRBD1. J gave up 7 bases and V 6 bases, and 14 bases lay outside the gene matches. This CDR3 comprises 17 residues. The germline gives CDR1 MDHEN, CDR2 SYDVKM. The CDR3 loop reads CASRQIGTGGLRQPQHF. The CDR3 region has the DNA TGTGCCAGCAGGCAAATCGGGACAGGGGGTCTGAGACAGCCCCAGCATTTT.

In regard to this clone: The sample carries other DNA sequences with the same CDR3. The CDR3 protein is CASSFSRVETQYF. The DNA for the CDR3 is TGTGCCAGCAGCTTCAGCAGGGTGGAGACCCAGTACTTC. The J gene is TRBJ2-5, the V gene TRBV7-9; maybe TRBD1 (5 bases). V was shortened by 3 bases and J by 5 bases, with 10 bases between the two germline ends. The CDR3 sequence is 13 residues long. Germline V gene data show CDR1 as SEHNR and CDR2 as FQNEAQ (reference sequence).

This chain uses TRBV18 with TRBJ2-7; 11 nucleotides match TRBD1. The CDR3 has 15 residues. The trim removed 3 bases at V and 2 bases at J, leaving 3 bases unmatched. CDR1 is KGHSH, CDR2 LQKENI, per germline. The CDR3 nucleotides read TGTGCCAGCTCACCGGGACAGGGGGGAGCCTACGAGCAGTACTTC. Protein: CASSPGQGGAYEQYF.

Turning to this clone: This may come from a read error, since a much larger clone is one base off. The CDR3 coding sequence is TGTGCCAGCAGCCAAGCAGGGGCTGAAGCTTTCTTT. Protein product: CASSQAGAEAFF. The chain couples TRBV14 to TRBJ1-1, with D possibly being TRBD1 (6 bases). The CDR3 runs 12 residues. Looked up from germline, CDR1 is SGHDN and CDR2 is FVKESK. V shed 1 base and J shed 6 bases, with 6 bases lying between them. Together with reference TRBV14 and TRBJ1-1, the CDR3 gives the full variable domain: EAGVTQFPSHSVIEKGQTVTLRCDPISGHDNLYWYRRVMGKEIKFLLHFVKESKQDESGMPNNRFLAERTGGTYSTLKVQPAELEDSGVYFCASSQAGAEAFFGQGTRLTVV.